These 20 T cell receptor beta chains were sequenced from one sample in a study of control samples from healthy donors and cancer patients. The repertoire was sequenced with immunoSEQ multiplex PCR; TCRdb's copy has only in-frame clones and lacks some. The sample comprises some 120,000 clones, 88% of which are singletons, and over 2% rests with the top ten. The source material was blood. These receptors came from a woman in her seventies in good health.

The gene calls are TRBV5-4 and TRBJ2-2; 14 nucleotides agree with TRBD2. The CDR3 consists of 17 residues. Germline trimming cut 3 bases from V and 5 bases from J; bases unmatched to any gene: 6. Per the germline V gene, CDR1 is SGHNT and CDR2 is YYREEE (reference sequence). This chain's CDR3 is CASSSTSGGAITGELFF. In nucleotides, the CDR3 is TGTGCCAGCAGCTCGACTAGCGGGGGGGCCATAACCGGGGAGCTGTTTTTT.

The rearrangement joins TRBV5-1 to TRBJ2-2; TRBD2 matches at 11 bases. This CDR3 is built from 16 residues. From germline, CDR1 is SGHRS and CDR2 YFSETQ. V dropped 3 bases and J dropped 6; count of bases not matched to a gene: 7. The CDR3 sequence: CASSSLAGGTPGELFF. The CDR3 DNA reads TGCGCCAGCAGCTCCTTAGCGGGGGGGACCCCCGGGGAGCTGTTTTTT.

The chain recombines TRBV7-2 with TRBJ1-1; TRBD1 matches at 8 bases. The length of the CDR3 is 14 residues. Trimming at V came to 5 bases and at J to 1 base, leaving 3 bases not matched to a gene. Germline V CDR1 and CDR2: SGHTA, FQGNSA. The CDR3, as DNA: TGTGCCAGCAGCCTGGACAGGGCGAACACTGAAGCTTTCTTT. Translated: CASSLDRANTEAFF.

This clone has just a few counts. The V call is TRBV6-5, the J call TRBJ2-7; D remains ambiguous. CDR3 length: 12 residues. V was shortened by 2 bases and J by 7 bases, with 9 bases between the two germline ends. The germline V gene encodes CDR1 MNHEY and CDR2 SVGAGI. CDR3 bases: TGTGCCAGCAGTTACGCAGGCTATGAGCAGTACTTC. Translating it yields CASSYAGYEQYF.

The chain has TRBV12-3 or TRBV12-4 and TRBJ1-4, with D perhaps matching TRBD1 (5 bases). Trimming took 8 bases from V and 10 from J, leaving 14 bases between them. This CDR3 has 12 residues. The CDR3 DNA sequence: TGTGCCAGCGGCCTTGCCGACAGAAAACTGTTTTTT. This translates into CASGLADRKLFF.

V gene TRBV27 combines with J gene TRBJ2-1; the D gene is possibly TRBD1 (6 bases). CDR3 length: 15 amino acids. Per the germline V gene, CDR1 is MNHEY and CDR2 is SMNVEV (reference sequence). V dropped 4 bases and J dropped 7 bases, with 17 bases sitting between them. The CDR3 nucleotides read TGTGCCAGCAGTTCGAACAGGGTATACGGGAATGAGCAGTTCTTC. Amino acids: CASSSNRVYGNEQFF.

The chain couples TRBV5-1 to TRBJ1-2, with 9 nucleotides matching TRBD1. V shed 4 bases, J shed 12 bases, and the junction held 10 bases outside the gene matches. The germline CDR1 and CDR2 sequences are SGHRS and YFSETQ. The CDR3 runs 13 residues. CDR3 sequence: CASSPGTGHFNTF. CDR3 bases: TGCGCCAGCAGCCCGGGGACAGGGCATTTTAACACCTTC.

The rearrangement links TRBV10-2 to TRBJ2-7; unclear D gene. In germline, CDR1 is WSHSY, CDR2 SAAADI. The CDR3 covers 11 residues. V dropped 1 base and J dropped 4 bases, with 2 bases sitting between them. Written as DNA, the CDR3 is TGCGCCAGCAGTGAGTTGTACGAGCAGTACTTC. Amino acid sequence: CASSELYEQYF.

This CDR3 is CASSFRGTSGNTIYF. Here the CDR3 DNA reads TGTGCCAGCAGTTTCCGGGGCACCTCTGGAAACACCATATATTTT. V and J are TRBV27 and TRBJ1-3; D might be TRBD1 (5 bases). V was pared by 3 bases and J by 0 bases, with 9 bases between. The CDR3 has 15 residues. Germline lookup yields CDR1 MNHEY and CDR2 SMNVEV (reference sequence).

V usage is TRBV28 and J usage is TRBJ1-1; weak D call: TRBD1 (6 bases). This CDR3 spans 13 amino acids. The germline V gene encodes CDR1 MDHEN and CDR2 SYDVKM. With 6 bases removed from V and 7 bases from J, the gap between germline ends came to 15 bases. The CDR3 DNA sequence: TGTGCCAGCAGGGAACAGGGTGAGTTTGAAGCTTTCTTT. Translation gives CASREQGEFEAFF.

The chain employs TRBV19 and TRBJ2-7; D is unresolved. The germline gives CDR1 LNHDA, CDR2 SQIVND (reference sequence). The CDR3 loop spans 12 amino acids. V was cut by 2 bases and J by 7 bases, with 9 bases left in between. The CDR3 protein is CASSITLGEQYF. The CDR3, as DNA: TGTGCCAGTAGTATAACGCTTGGGGAGCAGTACTTC.

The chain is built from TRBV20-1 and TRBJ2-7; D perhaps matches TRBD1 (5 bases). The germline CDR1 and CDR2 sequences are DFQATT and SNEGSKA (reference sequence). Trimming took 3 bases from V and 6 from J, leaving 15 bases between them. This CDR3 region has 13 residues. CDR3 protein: CSASPGRVGEQYF. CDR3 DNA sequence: TGCAGTGCTAGTCCCGGCAGGGTGGGCGAGCAGTACTTC.

The CDR3 loop is CASSQVAGGDKNIQYF. For the CDR3, the DNA is TGTGCCAGCAGCCAAGTGGCGGGGGGGGACAAAAACATTCAGTACTTC. V is TRBV3-1 (or the pseudogene TRBV3-2) and J is TRBJ2-4; 9 bases line up with TRBD2. Germline loops: CDR1 LGHDT, CDR2 YNNKEL (reference sequence). V dropped 1 base and J dropped 3; count of bases not matched to a gene: 4. This CDR3 spans 16 amino acids.

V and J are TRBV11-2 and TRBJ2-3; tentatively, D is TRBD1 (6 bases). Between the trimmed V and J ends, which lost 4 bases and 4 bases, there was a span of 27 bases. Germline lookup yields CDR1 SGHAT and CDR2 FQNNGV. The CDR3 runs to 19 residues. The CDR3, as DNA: TGTGCCAGCAGCTCGCCAGAGGCTTCTGGGGGCAATATCGCAGATACGCAGTATTTT. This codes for CASSSPEASGGNIADTQYF.

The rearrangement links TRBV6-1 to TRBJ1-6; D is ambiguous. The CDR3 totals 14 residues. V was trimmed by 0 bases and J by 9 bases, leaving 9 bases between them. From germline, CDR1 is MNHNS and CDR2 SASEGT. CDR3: CASSEAQSPSPLHF. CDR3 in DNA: TGTGCCAGCAGTGAAGCGCAGTCTCCTTCACCCCTCCACTTT.

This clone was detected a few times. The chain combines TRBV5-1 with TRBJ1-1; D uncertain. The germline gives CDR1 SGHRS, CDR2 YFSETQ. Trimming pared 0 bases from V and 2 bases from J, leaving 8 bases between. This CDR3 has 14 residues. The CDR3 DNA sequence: TGCGCCAGCAGCTTGGGGACGGGAAACACTGAAGCTTTCTTT. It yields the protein CASSLGTGNTEAFF.

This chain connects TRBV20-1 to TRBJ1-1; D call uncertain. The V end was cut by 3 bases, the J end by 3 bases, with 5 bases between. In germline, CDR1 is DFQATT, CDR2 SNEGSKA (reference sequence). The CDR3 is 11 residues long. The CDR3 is CSASDYTEAFF. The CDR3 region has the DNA TGCAGTGCTAGTGATTACACTGAAGCTTTCTTT.

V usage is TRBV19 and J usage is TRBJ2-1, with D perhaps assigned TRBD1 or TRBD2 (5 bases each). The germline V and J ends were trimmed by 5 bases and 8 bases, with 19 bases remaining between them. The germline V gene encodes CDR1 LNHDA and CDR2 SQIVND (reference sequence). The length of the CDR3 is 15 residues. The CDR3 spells CASSPPGTEIDEQFF. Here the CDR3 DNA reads TGTGCCAGTAGTCCGCCCGGGACCGAGATCGATGAGCAGTTCTTC.

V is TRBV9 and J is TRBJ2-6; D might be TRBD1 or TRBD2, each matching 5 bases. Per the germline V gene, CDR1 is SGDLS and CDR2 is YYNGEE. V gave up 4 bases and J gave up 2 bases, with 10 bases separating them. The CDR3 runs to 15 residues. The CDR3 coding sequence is TGTGCCAGCAGCATCGTGGGGGCTGGGGCCAACGTCCTGACTTTC. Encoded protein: CASSIVGAGANVLTF.

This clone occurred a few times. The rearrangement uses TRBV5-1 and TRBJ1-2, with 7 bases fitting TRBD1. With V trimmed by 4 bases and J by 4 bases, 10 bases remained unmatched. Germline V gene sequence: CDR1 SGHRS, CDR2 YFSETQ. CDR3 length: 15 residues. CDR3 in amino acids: CASSAGQEASYGYTF. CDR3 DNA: TGCGCCAGCAGCGCTGGACAGGAAGCGTCCTATGGCTACACCTTC.